This entry lists 26 T cell receptor beta chains sequenced from one sample in a study of cytomegalovirus exposure and HLA in healthy donors. 13 Jbeta primers and 60 Vbeta primers were used for the PCR. Produced via immunoSEQ multiplex PCR; TCRdb's table is partial and in-frame only. This table lists just under 65,000 clones. Sample: PBMCs. The source of these receptors is a boy aged 5-17 years in good health and CMV-seronegative.

The V gene is TRBV4-3, the J gene TRBJ1-4; D is uncertain. The V gene lost 2 bases and the J gene lost 0 bases, with 16 bases spanning the gap. In germline, CDR1 is LGHNA, CDR2 YSLEER. This CDR3 has 18 amino acids. This chain's CDR3 is CASSQRETSSATNEKLFF. The CDR3 bases are TGCGCCAGCAGCCAACGAGAAACCTCATCTGCAACTAATGAAAAACTGTTTTTT.

This chain uses TRBV7-2 with TRBJ2-7; 14 bases align to TRBD2. Germline CDR1 is SGHTA and CDR2 is FQGNSA. The CDR3 contains 17 residues. J gave up 1 base and V 1 base, and 3 bases lay outside the gene matches. DNA for the CDR3: TGTGCCAGCAGCTTAGGACTAGCGGGGGGGCGGTCCTACGAGCAGTACTTC. This translates into CASSLGLAGGRSYEQYF.

The chain uses TRBV7-6 and TRBJ2-1, with a possible D match to TRBD1 (5 bases). Germline V gives CDR1 SGHVS, CDR2 FNYEAQ. Trimming cost V 7 bases and J 4 bases, with 17 bases left between them. The CDR3 sequence is 15 residues long. This CDR3 reads CASTPSDRKYNEQFF. DNA for the CDR3: TGTGCCAGCACCCCATCCGACAGAAAATACAATGAGCAGTTCTTC. The full variable domain, rest sourced from reference TRBV7-6 and TRBJ2-1, is GAGVSQSPRYKVTKRGQDVALRCDPISGHVSLYWYRQALGQGPEFLTYFNYEAQQDKSGLPNDRFSAERPEGSISTLTIQRTEQRDSAMYRCASTPSDRKYNEQFFGPGTRLTVL.

V usage is TRBV6-1 and J usage is TRBJ1-2, with a weak D call TRBD1 (6 bases). The V end lost 5 bases, the J end lost 6 bases, and 22 bases lay between the germline ends. The CDR3 is 16 residues long. Germline lookup yields CDR1 MNHNS and CDR2 SASEGT. CDR3: CASSQDPRGARDGYTF. In nucleotides, the CDR3 is TGTGCCAGCAGTCAAGACCCCCGGGGGGCGCGCGATGGCTACACCTTC.

V is TRBV5-6 and J is TRBJ2-7; 9 bases are shared with TRBD1. J gave up 7 bases and V 3 bases, and 8 bases lay outside the gene matches. The germline V gene has CDR1 SGHDT and CDR2 YYEEEE. The CDR3 consists of 14 residues. The CDR3 nucleotides are TGTGCCAGCAGCTCGACAGGGGGACCGGGGGAGCAGTACTTC. It yields the protein CASSSTGGPGEQYF.

This chain connects TRBV28 to TRBJ2-2; 7 bases are shared with TRBD1. CDR1 is MDHEN and CDR2 is SYDVKM in the germline V gene. The V and J ends lost 3 bases and 1 base, in that order; junction bases with no gene match: 5. The CDR3 has 16 amino acids. The CDR3 DNA reads TGTGCCAGCAGTTTCCCCAGACAGGGGAACACCGGGGAGCTGTTTTTT. As protein: CASSFPRQGNTGELFF.

The chain uses TRBV27 and TRBJ2-3; D ambiguous. The CDR3 length is 16 residues. The V end was cut by 6 bases, the J end by 2 bases, with 18 bases between. In germline, CDR1 is MNHEY, CDR2 SMNVEV (reference sequence). The CDR3 region is CASSRPVGVNTDTQYF. The CDR3 DNA reads TGTGCCAGCAGCCGGCCGGTAGGAGTAAACACAGATACGCAGTATTTT.

This sequence joins TRBV19 and TRBJ2-1; D is perhaps TRBD1 (6 bases). Germline V gene sequence: CDR1 LNHDA, CDR2 SQIVND (reference sequence). This CDR3 has 14 amino acids. Trimming took off 4 bases at V and 7 bases at J, with 14 bases between the two ends. The CDR3: CASSTGAEGNEQFF. The CDR3 coding sequence is TGTGCCAGTAGTACAGGGGCCGAGGGGAATGAGCAGTTCTTC.

The chain is built from TRBV4-1 and TRBJ1-2; weak D call: TRBD1 (6 bases). The germline CDR1 and CDR2 sequences are MGHRA and YSYEKL. The V and J ends lost 0 bases and 8 bases respectively, with 13 bases between them. This CDR3 has 14 residues. The CDR3: CASSQDPRGEGYTF. Here the CDR3 DNA reads TGCGCCAGCAGCCAAGATCCCAGGGGAGAAGGCTACACCTTC.

The rearrangement uses TRBV5-4 and TRBJ2-3; the D gene is possibly TRBD2 (6 bases). Germline CDR1 is SGHNT and CDR2 is YYREEE (reference sequence). CDR3 length equals 17 residues. Trimming cost V 4 bases and J 5 bases, with 23 bases left between them. The CDR3 sequence is CASSVGLEGRGEDTQYF. CDR3 coding DNA: TGTGCCAGCAGCGTGGGGCTGGAGGGCCGTGGTGAAGATACGCAGTATTTT.

The genes are TRBV4-1 and TRBJ1-2, with TRBD1 identical over 12 bases. Trimming cost V 0 bases and J 8 bases; bases outside gene matches: 1. The V gene's germline CDR1 is MGHRA and CDR2 YSYEKL. This CDR3 has 14 amino acids. The CDR3 DNA sequence: TGCGCCAGCAGCCAAGAGGGGACAGGGGGCGGCTACACCTTC. This encodes CASSQEGTGGGYTF.

The CDR3 reads CASSGTSGGETQYF. The CDR3 DNA reads TGCGCCAGCTCCGGGACTAGCGGGGGAGAGACCCAGTACTTC. The gene calls are TRBV5-1 and TRBJ2-5, with 14 bases that match TRBD2. V shed 7 bases, J shed 4 bases, and the junction held 3 bases outside the gene matches. The CDR3 has 14 amino acids. Germline V lookup: CDR1 SGHRS, CDR2 YFSETQ. The variable domain in full, with the rest retrieved from reference TRBV5-1 and TRBJ2-5, is KAGVTQTPRYLIKTRGQQVTLSCSPISGHRSVSWYQQTPGQGLQFLFEYFSETQRNKGNFPGRFSGRQFSNSRSEMNVSTLELGDSALYLCASSGTSGGETQYFGPGTRLLVL.

CDR3 DNA sequence: TGTGCCAGCAGTTACTCGAAGGGCGGGAGCTCCTACGAGCAGTACTTC. Amino acid sequence: CASSYSKGGSSYEQYF. The chain joins TRBV6-5 to TRBJ2-7, with TRBD2 identical over 7 bases. CDR1 and CDR2 from the germline V gene are MNHEY and SVGAGI. This CDR3 spans 16 amino acids. V trimming: 0 bases; J trimming: 0 bases; junction bases outside the gene matches: 5.

V usage is TRBV18 and J usage is TRBJ1-4; D remains unclear. CDR1 KGHSH and CDR2 LQKENI come from the germline V gene. V dropped 2 bases and J dropped 4 bases, with 8 bases sitting between them. This CDR3 is 14 amino acids long. CDR3 in amino acids: CASSPMIGNEKLFF. The CDR3 DNA follows: TGTGCCAGCTCACCAATGATCGGTAATGAAAAACTGTTTTTT.

V gene TRBV27 combines with J gene TRBJ2-7; 9 bases are a match to TRBD1. V was clipped by 4 bases and J by 1 base; unmatched bases: 5. Germline CDR1 and CDR2: MNHEY and SMNVEV (reference sequence). The CDR3 spans 15 residues. Here the CDR3 reads CASSSRGTGSYEQYF. CDR3 in DNA: TGTGCCAGCAGTTCCCGTGGGACAGGGTCCTACGAGCAGTACTTC.

V is TRBV19 and J is TRBJ1-6; 7 bases are a match to TRBD1. Germline V gene data show CDR1 as LNHDA and CDR2 as SQIVND (reference sequence). With 4 bases clipped from V and 7 bases from J, the junction kept 7 bases outside the gene matches. The CDR3 has 15 amino acids. CDR3 protein: CASSSTGEGNSPLHF. For the CDR3, the DNA is TGTGCCAGTAGTAGCACAGGGGAAGGGAATTCACCCCTCCACTTT.

The J gene is TRBJ1-2, the V gene TRBV19; D is unclear. In germline, CDR1 is LNHDA, CDR2 SQIVND (reference sequence). This CDR3 has 14 residues. The germline V and J ends were trimmed by 4 bases and 5 bases, with 14 bases remaining between them. The CDR3 bases are TGTGCCAGTAGTACCTCTGGAGGCAGGTATGGCTACACCTTC. Protein sequence: CASSTSGGRYGYTF. The full variable domain, with the rest looked up from reference TRBV19 and TRBJ1-2, is DGGITQSPKYLFRKEGQNVTLSCEQNLNHDAMYWYRQDPGQGLRLIYYSQIVNDFQKGDIAEGYSVSREKKESFPLTVTSAQKNPTAFYLCASSTSGGRYGYTFGSGTRLTVV.

CDR3: CASNGDRANTGELFF. CDR3 bases: TGTGCCAGCAACGGGGACAGGGCAAACACCGGGGAGCTGTTTTTT. The chain carries TRBV5-4 and TRBJ2-2, with TRBD1 matching 9 bases. The CDR3 is 15 amino acids. V lost 6 bases to trimming and J lost 2 bases; unmatched junction nucleotides: 5. Germline V lookup: CDR1 SGHNT, CDR2 YYREEE (reference sequence).

The chain is built from TRBV11-2 and TRBJ2-7; 12 bases are shared with TRBD2. Germline values: CDR1 SGHAT, CDR2 FQNNGV. This CDR3 has 16 amino acids. V lost 5 bases and J lost 2; bases outside the gene matches: 7. CDR3 DNA: TGTGCCAGCAGCCCAGGACTAGCGGGGAAAACCTACGAGCAGTACTTC. It translates to CASSPGLAGKTYEQYF.

The chain combines TRBV6-6 with TRBJ2-7, with TRBD2 as a possible D gene (5 bases). Trimming cost V 2 bases and J 5 bases, with 7 bases left between them. The CDR3 covers 12 residues. Germline lookup yields CDR1 MNHNY and CDR2 SVGAGI (reference sequence). The CDR3 DNA is TGTGCCAGCAGTTACGGGAGCGACGAGCAGTACTTC. Protein product: CASSYGSDEQYF.

V and J are TRBV30 and TRBJ2-3, with 8 bases identical to TRBD1. Per the germline V gene, CDR1 is GTSNPN and CDR2 is SVGIG (reference sequence). The trim removed 0 bases at V and 5 bases at J, leaving 7 bases unmatched. The length of the CDR3 is 15 residues. CDR3 nucleotide sequence: TGTGCCTGGAGTGTAGGAGACAGGGGTAAAGATACGCAGTATTTT. Its protein product is CAWSVGDRGKDTQYF.

The chain recombines TRBV7-2 with TRBJ2-5, with D possibly being TRBD2 (5 bases). V was clipped by 0 bases and J by 5 bases, with 7 bases between them. Germline V CDR1 and CDR2: SGHTA, FQGNSA. The CDR3 extends over 13 amino acids. The CDR3 protein is CASSLASEETQYF. The CDR3 DNA is TGTGCCAGCAGCTTAGCTAGCGAGGAGACCCAGTACTTC.

This chain connects TRBV7-3 to TRBJ1-1, with TRBD1 matching over 7 bases. CDR1 is SGHTA, CDR2 FQGTGA, per germline. Germline trimming cut 5 bases from V and 2 bases from J; bases unmatched to any gene: 2. CDR3 length: 13 amino acids. CDR3 loop: CASSGQVNTEAFF. CDR3 DNA: TGTGCCAGCAGCGGACAGGTTAACACTGAAGCTTTCTTT.

The V and J genes are TRBV5-4 and TRBJ1-2; 7 bases are shared with TRBD1. Germline V gene data show CDR1 as SGHNT and CDR2 as YYREEE (reference sequence). This CDR3 has 13 residues. Germline trimming cut 4 bases from V and 3 bases from J; bases unmatched to any gene: 3. The CDR3 region is CASSLDRDYGYTF. The CDR3 nucleotides are TGTGCCAGCAGCCTCGACAGGGACTATGGCTACACCTTC.

The rearrangement links TRBV4-1 to TRBJ1-1; no reliable D call. Trimming took 0 bases from V and 1 from J, leaving 6 bases between them. The germline gives CDR1 MGHRA, CDR2 YSYEKL. CDR3 size: 14 residues. The CDR3 DNA is TGCGCCAGCAGCCAAGATCCCCAGAACACTGAAGCTTTCTTT. As protein: CASSQDPQNTEAFF.

The chain joins TRBV11-2 to TRBJ2-6; D is unclear. CDR1 and CDR2 from the germline V gene are SGHAT and FQNNGV. There are 15 residues in the CDR3. Trimming took off 2 bases at V and 2 bases at J, with 7 bases between the two ends. CDR3 bases: TGTGCCAGCAGCTTAATGGCGGCTGGGGCCAACGTCCTGACTTTC. Translating it yields CASSLMAAGANVLTF.